This T cell receptor beta chain was found in a study of blood T cell repertoires in COVID-19. Enrolled through a virtual design, the participants were between roughly 18 and 95 years of age and came from about two dozen US areas. In the authors' methods: Amplification with reference gene primers provided the estimates of nucleated cell counts. Produced via immunoSEQ multiplex PCR; TCRdb's table is partial and in-frame only. V and J calls and clone size are given by that table; D and trimming were obtained from the DNA. The sample shows hundreds of thousands of clones, approximately 90% of them seen only once. Germline CDR1 SEHNR, CDR2 FQNEAQ (reference sequence). V lost 5 bases and J lost 0, with 7 bases in between. CDR3 length equals 13 residues.

Material: PBMCs or T cells enriched from blood (not recorded which). J is TRBJ1-2 and V is TRBV7-9; D is perhaps TRBD1 (5 bases). The source is a woman younger than 30 who had recovered from COVID-19. CDR3 sequence: CASSQGTNYGYTF. Written as DNA, the CDR3 is TGTGCCAGCAGCCAGGGTACTAACTATGGCTACACCTTC.